The clone carrying this TCR beta chain turned up a few times. Antigen: not known. This entry belongs to a study of human T cells and chemical hapten exposure. Noted time point: healthy volunteer bleed at 6 weeks. Sequencing started from total RNA isolated from unfractionated whole blood. Study results and caveats: The number of TCRs above 1 in 1000 frequency did not change after DPC sensitization.

V gave up 2 bases and J gave up 7 bases, with 10 bases separating them. Germline V gives CDR1 SGHDT, CDR2 YYEEEE. The CDR3 has 12 residues. TCRdb re-derived calls from the RACE reads in MiXCR, one entry per CDR3 protein. This table has about 77,000 distinct CDR3 sequences, 7% to 9.5% appearing once. This TCR derives from a female donor in good health. Some clones in this sample may be carry-over from other donors' samples. The chain is built from TRBV5-6 and TRBJ2-7; D is undetermined. Sequenced material: whole blood. The DNA of the CDR3 is TGTGCCAGCAGCTTTAACCGGTGGGAGCAGTACTTC. This encodes CASSFNRWEQYF.